This T cell receptor (beta chain) was observed in a study of T-cell memory formation after mild COVID-19. Findings and limits, study-wide: Clones shrinking from day 15 to 85 showed even CD4/CD8 mixes; later expanders tilted CD4+. Most CD4+ clones that shrank were in CM and EM, while CD8+ ones turned up in EMRA. The second-wave clones peaking on day 37 were not confirmed as SARS-CoV-2-specific.

Notes on this clonotype: Its target is unknown.

Amplification by 5'RACE using constant-segment primers produced TCR alpha and TCR beta cDNA libraries that carried sample barcodes and UMIs. Via MiXCR, TCRdb re-called the 5' RACE reads, giving one row per CDR3 protein. The sample has fewer than 700,000 distinct CDR3 sequences, approximately 18% seen once. Per germline, CDR1 MGHDK and CDR2 SYGVNS. The CDR3 is made up of 22 amino acids. J lost 0 bases, V lost 2 bases, and 21 bases had no gene match. Material for sequencing was PBMCs or a T cell subset sorted from them (not recorded which). V is TRBV25-1 and J is TRBJ1-5; TRBD1 agrees at 8 bases. This TCR derives from an adult woman who had mild COVID-19 (a few samples of this study predate the infection). Cell type and time point are not known. CDR3 amino acids: CASSEPAGTGTPRPYSNQPQHF. DNA of the CDR3: TGTGCCAGCAGTGAACCCGCCGGGACAGGTACCCCGCGACCTTATAGCAATCAGCCCCAGCATTTT.